One TCR beta chain is described in this entry. Per the study methods: Estimation of nucleated cell counts was performed using reference gene primer amplification. Data came from immunoSEQ multiplex PCR; TCRdb stores just in-frame clones and leaves some out. Clone size and V and J calls were adopted from that table, with D and trimming inferred from the DNA. There are 200,000 to 300,000 clones in the sample; approximately 83% occur only once, and roughly 5% lies in the top ten. The data were obtained in a study of blood T cell repertoires in COVID-19. About the research overall: There were acute and convalescent COVID-19 samples, and they came from the United States, Italy and Spain. PBMCs, B-cell-depleted T cells, or T cells provided the cDNA or gDNA that made up the material.

This CDR3 is built from 16 residues. Trimming took 2 bases from V and 6 from J; bases not matched to a gene: 10. The germline CDR1 and CDR2 sequences are MNHEY and SVGAGI. The rearrangement links TRBV6-5 to TRBJ2-1, with TRBD1 matching 7 bases. This TCR came from a human donor in a cohort sampled during active COVID-19. Sequencing input: peripheral blood. The CDR3 coding sequence is TGTGCCAGCAGTTACCTGAGACAGGGCAAGAGCAATGAGCAGTTCTTC. Translated, it gives CASSYLRQGKSNEQFF.